The sequence of this T cell receptor (beta chain) was determined in a study of blood T cell repertoires in COVID-19. In this sample, this clone turned up a few times. Here immunoSEQ multiplex PCR was the method, and the copy in TCRdb shows in-frame clones only, minus some. The sample records 190,000 or so clones, around 86% being singletons. CDR3 length: 13 residues. Germline CDR1 reads MGHRA; CDR2 reads YSYEKL. V was trimmed by 2 bases and J by 2 bases, leaving 7 bases between them. The TCR sequence derives from a man in his forties with active or convalescent COVID-19. The rearrangement joins TRBV4-1 to TRBJ2-7, with TRBD2 as a possible D gene (6 bases). Source material: peripheral blood. The CDR3 here is CASSQLAAYEQYF. The CDR3 DNA sequence: TGCGCCAGCAGCCAATTAGCGGCCTACGAGCAGTACTTC.